These 17 T cell receptor beta chains share one sample of origin, sequenced in a study of OX40 agonist ivuxolimab in advanced cancers. The assay was immunoSEQ multiplex PCR, and TCRdb's table has in-frame clones only and misses some. The data contain some 80,000 clones, 94% of them singletons. Sequenced material: CD4+ or CD8+ T cells sorted from blood, taken in a trial of the OX40 agonist ivuxolimab. These receptors came from an adult with an advanced solid tumor such as melanoma, head and neck, liver or kidney cancer.

This rearrangement joins TRBV5-6 to TRBJ1-2, with D unresolved. Germline V lookup: CDR1 SGHDT, CDR2 YYEEEE. The CDR3 runs to 12 residues. The germline V and J ends were trimmed by 5 bases and 10 bases, with 15 bases remaining between them. This CDR3 is CASRRSGAPYTF. DNA of the CDR3: TGTGCCAGCAGGAGATCGGGAGCACCCTACACCTTC.

This chain links TRBV7-9 with TRBJ2-3, with D possibly TRBD2 on 5 matching bases. V was cut by 4 bases and J by 2 bases, with 16 bases left in between. Germline V lookup: CDR1 SEHNR, CDR2 FQNEAQ (reference sequence). The CDR3 runs to 16 residues. CDR3 residues: CASSSAAGRDTDTQYF. CDR3 bases: TGTGCCAGCAGCTCGGCGGCGGGTCGCGACACAGATACGCAGTATTTT. Variable domain in full (rest from reference TRBV7-9 and TRBJ2-3): DTGVSQNPRHKITKRGQNVTFRCDPISEHNRLYWYRQTLGQGPEFLTYFQNEAQLEKSRLLSDRFSAERPKGSFSTLEIQRTEQGDSAMYLCASSSAAGRDTDTQYFGPGTRLTVL.

The chain employs TRBV6-5 and TRBJ1-1; D may be TRBD1 (6 bases). Trimming cost V 6 bases and J 5 bases, with 13 bases left between them. CDR3 length: 13 amino acids. Germline CDR1 is MNHEY and CDR2 is SVGAGI. CDR3 sequence: CASSQQGITEAFF. The CDR3 nucleotides are TGTGCCAGCAGCCAACAGGGAATTACTGAAGCTTTCTTT.

The V call is TRBV2, the J call TRBJ2-3; 12 bases are shared with TRBD2. V lost 7 bases, J lost 4 bases, and 6 bases stayed unmatched. The CDR3 is 15 amino acids. CDR1 is SNHLY, CDR2 FYNNEI, per germline. CDR3 in DNA: TGTGCCAGCACCGCTAGCGGGGGGGGTGCAGATACGCAGTATTTT. Its translation: CASTASGGGADTQYF.

This chain uses TRBV4-1 with TRBJ2-1, with D perhaps TRBD1 (5 bases). The CDR3 covers 14 residues. Looked up from germline, CDR1 is MGHRA and CDR2 is YSYEKL. Between the trimmed V and J ends, which lost 8 bases and 8 bases, there was a span of 19 bases. CDR3 coding DNA: TGCGCCAGCGCTACCCCAGGGTTGGTCTATGAGCAGTTCTTC. Amino acid sequence: CASATPGLVYEQFF.

This clone has a single count. The chain recombines TRBV27 with TRBJ1-1, with D unclear. V was clipped by 0 bases and J by 6 bases, with 8 bases between them. This CDR3 has 13 residues. Germline CDR1 MNHEY, CDR2 SMNVEV (reference sequence). The CDR3 region is CASSLSAFAEAFF. The CDR3 nucleotides read TGTGCCAGCAGTTTATCGGCGTTCGCTGAAGCTTTCTTT.

The gene calls are TRBV27 and TRBJ2-3, with D uncertain. Germline assignment: CDR1 MNHEY and CDR2 SMNVEV (reference sequence). The CDR3 has 13 amino acids. V gave up 7 bases and J gave up 2 bases, with 10 bases separating them. In DNA, the CDR3 is TGTGCCAGCATCAGGACCAACACAGATACGCAGTATTTT. It yields the protein CASIRTNTDTQYF.

V and J are TRBV14 and TRBJ1-1; D perhaps matches TRBD1 (6 bases). Per the germline V gene, CDR1 is SGHDN and CDR2 is FVKESK. Trimming removed 0 bases from V and 3 bases from J, with 11 bases in between. The CDR3 extends over 15 amino acids. CDR3 amino acids: CASSQDPGAYTEAFF. The DNA of the CDR3 is TGTGCCAGCAGCCAAGATCCGGGGGCGTACACTGAAGCTTTCTTT.

The chain couples TRBV30 to TRBJ1-4; D possibly corresponds to TRBD1 (6 bases). V lost 1 base, J lost 4 bases, and 13 bases lay in between. This CDR3 comprises 15 residues. Germline CDR1 is GTSNPN and CDR2 is SVGIG (reference sequence). The CDR3 is CAWSDTGSSNEKLFF. The CDR3 DNA is TGTGCCTGGAGTGACACAGGGTCGAGTAATGAAAAACTGTTTTTT.

The genes are TRBV4-3 and TRBJ1-1; no reliable D call. Per the germline V gene, CDR1 is LGHNA and CDR2 is YSLEER. The CDR3 has 17 amino acids. Trimming removed 0 bases at V and 3 bases at J, with 17 bases between. CDR3: CASSQEGRPGHYTEAFF. In DNA, the CDR3 is TGCGCCAGCAGCCAAGAAGGGCGTCCCGGCCATTACACTGAAGCTTTCTTT.

This chain uses TRBV5-4 with TRBJ1-2, with a weak D call TRBD1 (5 bases). CDR3 length: 14 amino acids. CDR1 is SGHNT and CDR2 is YYREEE in the germline V gene (reference sequence). The V gene lost 0 bases and the J gene lost 3 bases, with 9 bases spanning the gap. In DNA, the CDR3 is TGTGCCAGCAGCTTGGACGGGACGGACTATGGCTACACCTTC. This gives the protein CASSLDGTDYGYTF.

V and J are TRBV5-4 and TRBJ2-7, with TRBD2 as a possible D gene (5 bases). There are 15 residues in the CDR3. Deletions cut 4 bases from V and 7 bases from J, with 21 bases between. Germline V gene lookup returns CDR1 SGHNT and CDR2 YYREEE (reference sequence). The DNA for the CDR3 is TGTGCCAGCAGCCTAAGTCAGGACTGGTCTTCTGAGCAGTACTTC. Its protein product is CASSLSQDWSSEQYF.

With respect to this clone: Sequence at one end of the junction differs from germline and may be a read error. The CDR3 DNA reads as TGTGCTAGCAGCGTGGACTCGATCACAGATACGCAGTATTTT. It specifies CASSVDSITDTQYF. The chain combines TRBV7-7 with TRBJ2-3, with D tentatively TRBD2 (5 bases). Germline V gives CDR1 SSHAT, CDR2 FNYEAQ (reference sequence). This CDR3 has 14 residues. The complete variable domain, with remaining parts taken from reference TRBV7-7 and TRBJ2-3, reads GAGVSQSPRYKVTKRGQDVTLRCDPISSHATLYWYQQALGQGPEFLTYFNYEAQPDKSGLPSDRFSAERPEGSISTLTIQRTEQRDSAMYRCASSVDSITDTQYFGPGTRLTVL.

This clone was detected once. The genes are TRBV9 and TRBJ2-7; no firm D call. Between the trimmed V and J ends, which lost 0 bases and 5 bases, there was a span of 18 bases. The CDR3 sequence is 16 residues long. Per germline, CDR1 SGDLS and CDR2 YYNGEE. CDR3 sequence (DNA): TGTGCCAGCAGCGTAGAGCCCGAACGGATCCTTCACGAGCAGTACTTC. Residues: CASSVEPERILHEQYF.

The chain joins TRBV7-2 to TRBJ2-3; D not certain. V was cut by 5 bases and J by 0 bases, with 18 bases left in between. This CDR3 is 17 amino acids long. Germline V gene data show CDR1 as SGHTA and CDR2 as FQGNSA. The chain's CDR3 is CASSPDPWTLSTDTQYF. CDR3 coding DNA: TGTGCCAGCAGCCCTGACCCTTGGACGCTCAGCACAGATACGCAGTATTTT.

This rearrangement joins TRBV1 to TRBJ2-7; the D call TRBD2 from the table was never checked on the DNA. TRBV1 constitutes a pseudogene. The CDR3 has 15 amino acids. The CDR3 region is CTSSHSGGPSYEQYF. The DNA of the CDR3 is TGCACCAGCAGCCATTCGGGGGGGCCTTCCTACGAGCAGTACTTC.

Within the sample, this clone is medium-sized. The DNA for the CDR3 is TGTGCCAGCAGTCCGAACGGGGACAAGAACACTGAAGCTTTCTTT. Encoded protein: CASSPNGDKNTEAFF. V usage is TRBV6-1 and J usage is TRBJ1-1; maybe TRBD1 (6 bases). Germline V gene data show CDR1 as MNHNS and CDR2 as SASEGT. V dropped 5 bases and J dropped 1 base, with 14 bases sitting between them. There are 15 residues in the CDR3.